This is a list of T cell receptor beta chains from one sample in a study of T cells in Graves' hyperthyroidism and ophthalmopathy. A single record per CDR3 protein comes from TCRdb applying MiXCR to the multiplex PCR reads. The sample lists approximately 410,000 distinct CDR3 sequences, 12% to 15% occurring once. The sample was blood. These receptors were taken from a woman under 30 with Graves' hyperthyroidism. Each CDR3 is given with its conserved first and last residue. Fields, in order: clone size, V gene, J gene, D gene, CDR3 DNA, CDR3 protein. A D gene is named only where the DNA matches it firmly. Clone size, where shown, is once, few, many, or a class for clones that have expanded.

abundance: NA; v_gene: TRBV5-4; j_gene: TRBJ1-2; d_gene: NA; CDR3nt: TGTGCCAGCAGCCCTGGCCTGGGTGCCAACTATGGCTACACCTTC; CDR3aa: CASSPGLGANYGYTF
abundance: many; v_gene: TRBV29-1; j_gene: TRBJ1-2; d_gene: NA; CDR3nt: TGCAGCGTTGAACGGACGGCCGAGGGTAACTATGGCTACACCTTC; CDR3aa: CSVERTAEGNYGYTF
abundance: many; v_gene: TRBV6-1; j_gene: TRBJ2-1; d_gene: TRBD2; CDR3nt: TGTGCCAGCAGCATCGGGGGGAATTCCTACAATGAGCAGTTCTTC; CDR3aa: CASSIGGNSYNEQFF
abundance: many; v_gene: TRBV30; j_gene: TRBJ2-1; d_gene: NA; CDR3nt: TGTGCCTGGAGTGTATCTGTTCGGACTACTGAGCAGTTCTTC; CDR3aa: CAWSVSVRTTEQFF
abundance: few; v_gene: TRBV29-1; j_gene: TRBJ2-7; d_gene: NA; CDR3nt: TGCAGCGTTGGTCGGCGGGCGTCCTACGAGCAGTACTTC; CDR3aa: CSVGRRASYEQYF
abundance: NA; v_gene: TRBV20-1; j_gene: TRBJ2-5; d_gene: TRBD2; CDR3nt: TGCAGTGCTAGCGGGAGGGCGTGGACCCAGTACTTC; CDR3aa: CSASGRAWTQYF
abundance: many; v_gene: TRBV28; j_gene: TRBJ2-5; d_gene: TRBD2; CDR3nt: TGTGCCAGCAGTTTAAGCGGGACCCAAGAGACCCAGTACTTC; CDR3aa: CASSLSGTQETQYF
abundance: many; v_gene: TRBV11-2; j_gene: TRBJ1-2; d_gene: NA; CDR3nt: TGTGCCAGCAGCTTAGGGGGGGTTAACTATGGCTACACCTTC; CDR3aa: CASSLGGVNYGYTF
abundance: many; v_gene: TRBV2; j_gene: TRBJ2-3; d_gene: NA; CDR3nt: TGTGCCAGCAGTGAAGCGTTGGTCATACTCTCAGATACGCAGTATTTT; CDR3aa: CASSEALVILSDTQYF
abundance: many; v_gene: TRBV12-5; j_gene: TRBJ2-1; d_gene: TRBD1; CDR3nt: TGTGCTAGCACACAGGGGGGTCGCGAGCAGTTCTTC; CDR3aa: CASTQGGREQFF
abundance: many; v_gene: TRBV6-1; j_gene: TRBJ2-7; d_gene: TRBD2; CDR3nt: TGTGCCAGCAGTATGACTAGCGGGCCCTACGAGCAGTACTTC; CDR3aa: CASSMTSGPYEQYF
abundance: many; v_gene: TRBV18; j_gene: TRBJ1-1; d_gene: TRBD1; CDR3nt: TGTGCCAGCTCACGACCAGGGGGCGCGCGGACTGAAGCTTTCTTT; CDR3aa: CASSRPGGARTEAFF
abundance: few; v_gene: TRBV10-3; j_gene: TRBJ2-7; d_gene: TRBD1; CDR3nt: TGTGCCATCAGTGGGGGGACAGGCTACGAGCAGTACTTC; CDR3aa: CAISGGTGYEQYF
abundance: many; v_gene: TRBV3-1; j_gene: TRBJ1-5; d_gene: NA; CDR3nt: TGTGCCAGCAGCCAAGATTTGCAACAGCCCCAGCATTTT; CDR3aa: CASSQDLQQPQHF
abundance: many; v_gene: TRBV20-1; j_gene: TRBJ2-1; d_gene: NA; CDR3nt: TGCAGTGCTAGAGACCCTAAGGGCATAAATGAGCAGTTCTTC; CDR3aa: CSARDPKGINEQFF
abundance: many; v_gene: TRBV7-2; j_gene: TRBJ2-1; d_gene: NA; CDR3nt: TGTGCCAGCAGCTTAGAACAGGTACCCTACAATGAGCAGTTCTTC; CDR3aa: CASSLEQVPYNEQFF
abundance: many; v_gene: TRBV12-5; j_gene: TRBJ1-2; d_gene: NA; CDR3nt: TGTGCTAGTGGTCCCGCCGGGACATGGAGGATCAACTATGGCTACACCTTC; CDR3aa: CASGPAGTWRINYGYTF
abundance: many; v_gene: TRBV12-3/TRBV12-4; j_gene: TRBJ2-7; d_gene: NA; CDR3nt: TGTGCCAGCAGTTTATTTTCGGGGTACGAGCAGTACTTC; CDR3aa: CASSLFSGYEQYF
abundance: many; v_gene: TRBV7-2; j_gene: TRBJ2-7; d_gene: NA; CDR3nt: TGTGCCAGCAGCCCCACCTTAGACGGGCACGGGAACGAGCAGTACTTC; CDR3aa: CASSPTLDGHGNEQYF
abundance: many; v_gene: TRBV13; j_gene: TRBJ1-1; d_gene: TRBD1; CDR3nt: TGTGCCAGCAGCTCTCGGACAGGCCCGAACACTGAAGCTTTCTTT; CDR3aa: CASSSRTGPNTEAFF
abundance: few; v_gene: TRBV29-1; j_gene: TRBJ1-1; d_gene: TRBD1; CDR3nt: TGCAGCGGGAGGACAGGGTCGAACACTGAAGCTTTCTTT; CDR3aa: CSGRTGSNTEAFF
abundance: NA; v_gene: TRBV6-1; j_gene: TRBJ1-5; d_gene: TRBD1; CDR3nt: TGTGCCACAACGACAGGGGGAGGCAATCAGCCCCAGCATTTT; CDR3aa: CATTTGGGNQPQHF
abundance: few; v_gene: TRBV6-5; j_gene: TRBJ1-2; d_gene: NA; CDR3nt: TGTGCCAGCAGCCTACTCGGCGGTCGTAGGACCTTC; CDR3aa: CASSLLGGRRTF
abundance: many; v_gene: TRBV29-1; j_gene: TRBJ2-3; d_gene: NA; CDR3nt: TGCAGCGTTGAAGATCGAGGACGGCTGGAGACGCAGTATTTT; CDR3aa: CSVEDRGRLETQYF
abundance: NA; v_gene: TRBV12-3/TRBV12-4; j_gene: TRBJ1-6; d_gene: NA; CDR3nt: TGTGCCAGCAGTCCGGACCGGAGCCTTATAATTTCACCCCTCCACTTT; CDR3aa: CASSPDRSLIISPLHF
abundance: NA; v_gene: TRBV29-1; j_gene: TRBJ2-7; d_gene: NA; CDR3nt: TGCAGCGTAGGAGGGGGTTTCTACGAGCAGTACTTC; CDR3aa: CSVGGGFYEQYF
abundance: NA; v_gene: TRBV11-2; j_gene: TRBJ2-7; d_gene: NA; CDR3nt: TGTGCCAGCAGCCCTTCGAGGGCAGGCCACGAGCAGTACTTC; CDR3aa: CASSPSRAGHEQYF
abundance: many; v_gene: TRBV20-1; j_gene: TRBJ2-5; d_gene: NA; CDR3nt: TGCAGTGCTAGAGATTCGGGTTTCCAGTACTTC; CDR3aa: CSARDSGFQYF
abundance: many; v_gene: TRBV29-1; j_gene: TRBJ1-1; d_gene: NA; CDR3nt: TGCAGCGCCGGAGGAACTGAAGCTTTCTTT; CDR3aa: CSAGGTEAFF
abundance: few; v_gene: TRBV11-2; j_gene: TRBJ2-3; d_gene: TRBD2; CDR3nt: TGTGCCAGCAGCTTCCAACTTTATGGCCTCGCGGGAGCAGATACGCAGTATTTT; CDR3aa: CASSFQLYGLAGADTQYF
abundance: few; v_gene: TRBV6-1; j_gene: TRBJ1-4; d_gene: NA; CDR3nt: TGTGCCAGTTCCGGGGCTTTCAATGAAAAACTGTTTTTT; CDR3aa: CASSGAFNEKLFF
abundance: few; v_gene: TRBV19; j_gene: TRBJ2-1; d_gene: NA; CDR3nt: TGTGCCACTAAGAGAGACAAGGGGGGCAATGAGCAGTTCTTC; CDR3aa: CATKRDKGGNEQFF
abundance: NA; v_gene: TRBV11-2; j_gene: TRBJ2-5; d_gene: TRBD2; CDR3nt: TGTGCCAGCAGCTACCAACCGGGACTAGCGGGAGGAAGAGAGACCCAGTACTTC; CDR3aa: CASSYQPGLAGGRETQYF
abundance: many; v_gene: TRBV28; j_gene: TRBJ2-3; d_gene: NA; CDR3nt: TGTGCCAGCAGTCCCACGACAGGTACCACAGATACGCAGTATTTT; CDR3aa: CASSPTTGTTDTQYF
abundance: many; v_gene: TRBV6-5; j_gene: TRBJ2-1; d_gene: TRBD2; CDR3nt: TGTGCCAGCAGTTACCCAGGGCGAGGGACTAGGGGGTCCAATGAGCAGTTCTTC; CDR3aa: CASSYPGRGTRGSNEQFF
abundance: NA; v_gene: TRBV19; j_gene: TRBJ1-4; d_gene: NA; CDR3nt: TGTGCCAGTAGTGGCAAGGGGGCAACTAATGAAAAACTGTTTTTT; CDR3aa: CASSGKGATNEKLFF
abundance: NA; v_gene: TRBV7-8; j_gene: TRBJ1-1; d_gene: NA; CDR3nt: TGTGCCAGCAGCTTAGATGTGGTTGGAACTGAAGCTTTCTTT; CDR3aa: CASSLDVVGTEAFF
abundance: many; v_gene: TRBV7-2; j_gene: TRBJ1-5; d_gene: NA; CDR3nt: TGTGCCAGCAGCTTACGCGACAATCAGCCCCAGCATTTT; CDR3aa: CASSLRDNQPQHF
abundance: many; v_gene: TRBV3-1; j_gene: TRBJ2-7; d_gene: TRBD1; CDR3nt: TGTGCCAGCAGTTTCCGGGACAGGGGGGATCAGCAGTACTTC; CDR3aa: CASSFRDRGDQQYF
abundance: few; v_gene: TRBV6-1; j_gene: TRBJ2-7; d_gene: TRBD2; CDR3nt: TGTGCCAGCAGAGTTGGGACTAGCGGGACCCGAAGCTACGAGCAGTACTTC; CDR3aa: CASRVGTSGTRSYEQYF
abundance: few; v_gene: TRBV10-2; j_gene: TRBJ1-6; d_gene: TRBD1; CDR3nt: TGCGCCAGCAGTGAGACCGGGACAGGGGATTTTAGCTCCTATAATTCACCCCTCCACTTT; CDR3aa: CASSETGTGDFSSYNSPLHF
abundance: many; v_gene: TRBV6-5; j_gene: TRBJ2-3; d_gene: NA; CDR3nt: TGTGCCAGCAGTTACGGAGCCGGGAGCACAGATACGCAGTATTTT; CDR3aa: CASSYGAGSTDTQYF
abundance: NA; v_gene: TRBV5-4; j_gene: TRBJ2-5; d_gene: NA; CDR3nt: TGTGCCAGCAGCTGGGCCCCCCCTTACCAAGAGACCCAGTACTTC; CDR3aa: CASSWAPPYQETQYF
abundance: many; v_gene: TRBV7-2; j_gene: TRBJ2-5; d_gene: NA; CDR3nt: TGTGCCAGCAGCCGCCTGCAAGAGACCCAGTACTTC; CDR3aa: CASSRLQETQYF
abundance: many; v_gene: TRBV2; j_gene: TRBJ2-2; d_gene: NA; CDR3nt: TGTGCCAGCAGTGAAGATCCGGCCGGGACCGGGGAGCTGTTTTTT; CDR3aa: CASSEDPAGTGELFF
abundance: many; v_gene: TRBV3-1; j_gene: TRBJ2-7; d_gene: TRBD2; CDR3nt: TGTGCCAGCAGCCTTAGCGGGAGTGCCTTGAAAGAGCAGTACTTC; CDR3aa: CASSLSGSALKEQYF
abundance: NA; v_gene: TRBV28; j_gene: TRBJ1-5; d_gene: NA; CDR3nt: TGTGCCAGCAGTTTGTTTGGGACGGAACAGCCCCAGCATTTT; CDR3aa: CASSLFGTEQPQHF
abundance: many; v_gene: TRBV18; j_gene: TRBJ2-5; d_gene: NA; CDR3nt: TGTGCCAGCTCACCACCGAGACAGACCCAGTACTTC; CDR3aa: CASSPPRQTQYF
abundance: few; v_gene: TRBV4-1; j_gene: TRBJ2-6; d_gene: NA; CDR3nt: TGCGCCAGCAGCCAGGGGACAATCGGGGCCAACGTCCTGACTTTC; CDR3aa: CASSQGTIGANVLTF
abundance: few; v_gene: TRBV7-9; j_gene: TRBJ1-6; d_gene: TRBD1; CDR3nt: TGTGCCAGCAGCTTACCCGGGACAGATAATTCACCCCTCCACTTT; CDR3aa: CASSLPGTDNSPLHF